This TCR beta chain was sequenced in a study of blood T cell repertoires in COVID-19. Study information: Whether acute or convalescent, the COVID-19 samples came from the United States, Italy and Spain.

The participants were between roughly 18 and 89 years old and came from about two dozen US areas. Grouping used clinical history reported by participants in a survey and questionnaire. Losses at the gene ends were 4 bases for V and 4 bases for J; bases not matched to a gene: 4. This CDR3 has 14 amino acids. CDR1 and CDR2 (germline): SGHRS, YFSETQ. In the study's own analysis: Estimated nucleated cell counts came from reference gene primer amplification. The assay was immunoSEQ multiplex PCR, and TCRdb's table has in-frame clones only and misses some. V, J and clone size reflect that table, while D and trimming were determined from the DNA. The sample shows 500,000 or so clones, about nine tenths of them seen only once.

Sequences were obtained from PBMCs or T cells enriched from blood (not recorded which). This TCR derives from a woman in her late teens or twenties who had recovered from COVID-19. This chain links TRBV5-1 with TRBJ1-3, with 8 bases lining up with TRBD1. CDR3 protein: CASSPDRVGNTIYF. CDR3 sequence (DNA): TGCGCCAGCAGCCCGGACAGGGTAGGAAACACCATATATTTT.